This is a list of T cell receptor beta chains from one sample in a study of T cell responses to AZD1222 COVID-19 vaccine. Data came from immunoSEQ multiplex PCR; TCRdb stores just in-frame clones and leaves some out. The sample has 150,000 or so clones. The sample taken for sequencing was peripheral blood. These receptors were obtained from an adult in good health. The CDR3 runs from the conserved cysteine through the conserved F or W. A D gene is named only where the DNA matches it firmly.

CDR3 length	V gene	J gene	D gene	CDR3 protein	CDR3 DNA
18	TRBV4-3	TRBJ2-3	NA	CASSPTFWVGYGTDTQYF	TGCGCCAGCAGCCCCACCTTTTGGGTAGGGTATGGGACAGATACGCAGTATTTT
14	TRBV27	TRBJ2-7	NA	CASSLRQGPYEQYF	TGTGCCAGCAGTTTGAGGCAAGGTCCCTACGAGCAGTACTTC
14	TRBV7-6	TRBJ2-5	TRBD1	CASSSGQRQETQYF	TGTGCCAGCAGCTCGGGACAGCGCCAAGAGACCCAGTACTTC
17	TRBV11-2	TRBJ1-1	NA	CASSLVQGHRRGAEAFF	TGTGCCAGCAGCTTAGTGCAGGGTCACCGCCGAGGGGCTGAAGCTTTCTTT
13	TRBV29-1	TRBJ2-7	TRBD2	CSHNTGRGDEQYF	TGCAGCCATAACACGGGGAGGGGCGACGAGCAGTACTTC
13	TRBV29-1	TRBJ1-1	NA	CSVGQDSSTEAFF	TGCAGCGTCGGTCAGGACAGCTCCACTGAAGCTTTCTTT
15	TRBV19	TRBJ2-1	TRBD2	CASSVSGGHYNEQFF	TGTGCCAGTAGCGTTAGCGGGGGGCACTACAATGAGCAGTTCTTC
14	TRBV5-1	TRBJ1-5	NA	CASSPRGGNQPQHF	TGCGCCAGCAGCCCGCGGGGCGGGAATCAGCCCCAGCATTTT
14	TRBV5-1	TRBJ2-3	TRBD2	CASRGLAGADTQYF	TGCGCCAGCAGGGGACTAGCGGGGGCAGATACGCAGTATTTT
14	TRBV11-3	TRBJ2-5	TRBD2	CASSSGTSGGPQYF	TGTGCCAGCAGCTCCGGGACTAGCGGGGGGCCCCAGTACTTC
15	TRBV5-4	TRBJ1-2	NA	CASSPLKDSYYGYTF	TGTGCCAGCAGCCCCCTGAAGGACAGTTACTATGGCTACACCTTC
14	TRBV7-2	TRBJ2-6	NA	CASRRSSGANVLTF	TGTGCCAGCCGACGGAGCTCTGGGGCCAACGTCCTGACTTTC
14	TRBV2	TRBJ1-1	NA	CASKGNRGDTEAFF	TGTGCCAGCAAGGGTAATCGGGGGGACACTGAAGCTTTCTTT
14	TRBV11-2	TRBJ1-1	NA	CASSQSGVGTEAFF	TGTGCCAGCAGCCAGTCGGGGGTGGGCACTGAAGCTTTCTTT
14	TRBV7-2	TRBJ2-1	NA	CASSWPGAYNEQFF	TGTGCCAGCAGCTGGCCCGGGGCCTACAATGAGCAGTTCTTC
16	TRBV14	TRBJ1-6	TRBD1	CASSSQGAFRNSPLHF	TGTGCCAGCAGCTCACAGGGGGCGTTTAGGAATTCACCCCTCCACTTT
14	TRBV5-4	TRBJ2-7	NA	CASSLRSPPYEQYF	TGTGCCAGCAGCTTGAGGAGTCCCCCCTACGAGCAGTACTTC
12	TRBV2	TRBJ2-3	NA	CAPPRDTDTQYF	TGTGCCCCCCCCAGGGACACAGATACGCAGTATTTT
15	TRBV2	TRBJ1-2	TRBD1	CASSPARTGGVGYTF	TGTGCCAGCAGCCCGGCTAGGACAGGGGGTGTAGGCTACACCTTC
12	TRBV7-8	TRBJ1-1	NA	CASSSTNTEAFF	TGTGCCAGCAGCTCGACGAACACTGAAGCTTTCTTT
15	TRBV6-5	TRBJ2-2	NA	CASSYKGANTGELFF	TGTGCCAGCAGTTACAAGGGGGCGAACACCGGGGAGCTGTTTTTT
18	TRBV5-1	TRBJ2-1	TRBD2	CASSLGPGLAGRSYEQFF	TGCGCCAGCAGCTTGGGTCCGGGACTAGCGGGACGGAGCTATGAGCAGTTCTTC
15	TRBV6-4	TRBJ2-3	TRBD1	CASSPGTGGTDTQYF	TGTGCCAGCAGCCCCGGGACAGGGGGCACAGATACGCAGTATTTT
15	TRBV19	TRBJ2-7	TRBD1	CASSLDRGYSYEQYF	TGTGCCAGTTCTTTGGACAGGGGTTACTCCTACGAGCAGTACTTC
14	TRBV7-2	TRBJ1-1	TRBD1	CASSPRTGRAEAFF	TGTGCCAGCAGCCCGAGGACAGGGAGGGCTGAAGCTTTCTTT
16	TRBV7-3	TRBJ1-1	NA	CASSSPGGLKNTEAFF	TGTGCCAGCAGCTCCCCGGGGGGGCTAAAGAACACTGAAGCTTTCTTT
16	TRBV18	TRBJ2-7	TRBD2	CASSRTSGASSYEQYF	TGTGCCAGCTCACGAACCAGCGGGGCGAGCTCCTACGAGCAGTACTTC
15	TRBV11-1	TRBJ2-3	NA	CASSLTPASTDTQYF	TGTGCCAGCAGCCTGACCCCTGCTAGCACAGATACGCAGTATTTT
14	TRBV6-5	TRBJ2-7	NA	CASSRTRVAYEQYF	TGTGCCAGCAGTAGGACAAGGGTGGCCTACGAGCAGTACTTC
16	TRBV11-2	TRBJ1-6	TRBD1	CASSDQVGQGNSPLHF	TGTGCCAGCAGCGATCAAGTAGGACAGGGCAATTCACCCCTCCACTTT
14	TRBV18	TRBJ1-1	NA	CASSISGDGAEAFF	TGTGCCAGCTCAATTTCGGGTGACGGGGCTGAAGCTTTCTTT
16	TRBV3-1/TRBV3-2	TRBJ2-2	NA	CASSHWGLANTGELFF	TGTGCCAGCAGCCATTGGGGACTCGCGAACACCGGGGAGCTGTTTTTT
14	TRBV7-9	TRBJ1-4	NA	CASSLGGGGEKLFF	TGTGCCAGCAGCTTAGGTGGGGGAGGTGAAAAACTGTTTTTT
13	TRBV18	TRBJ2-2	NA	CASSPAGTGELFF	TGTGCCAGCTCACCCGCGGGCACCGGGGAGCTGTTTTTT
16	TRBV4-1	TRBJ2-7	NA	CASSHSPAHSVNEQYF	TGCGCCAGCAGCCACTCCCCGGCCCATAGCGTAAACGAGCAGTACTTC
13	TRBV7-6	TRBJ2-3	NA	CASSLQPADTQYF	TGTGCCAGCAGCTTGCAACCGGCAGATACGCAGTATTTT
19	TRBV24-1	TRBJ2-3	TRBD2	CATRGSTGLAGGIADTQYF	TGTGCCACCAGGGGATCAACGGGACTAGCGGGGGGTATAGCAGATACGCAGTATTTT
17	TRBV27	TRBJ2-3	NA	CASSLSVSGTSTDTQYF	TGTGCCAGCAGTTTATCGGTCTCTGGGACTAGCACAGATACGCAGTATTTT
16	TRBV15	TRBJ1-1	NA	CATSRVGRGLLAEAFF	TGTGCCACCAGCAGAGTCGGTAGGGGTCTTTTGGCTGAAGCTTTCTTT
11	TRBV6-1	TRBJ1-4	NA	CASSDNEKLFF	TGTGCCAGCAGTGATAATGAAAAACTGTTTTTT
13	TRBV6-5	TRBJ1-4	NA	CASSYSEGEKLFF	TGTGCCAGCAGTTACTCTGAGGGTGAAAAACTGTTTTTT
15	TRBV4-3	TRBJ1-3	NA	CASSQGISPGNTIYF	TGCGCCAGCAGCCAAGGAATCTCCCCTGGAAACACCATATATTTT
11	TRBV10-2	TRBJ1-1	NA	CASSVNTEAFF	TGCGCCAGCAGCGTGAACACTGAAGCTTTCTTT
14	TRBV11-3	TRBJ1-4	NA	CASSESGSNEKLFF	TGTGCCAGCAGCGAGTCGGGGAGTAATGAAAAACTGTTTTTT
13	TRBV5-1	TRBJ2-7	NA	CASSLDRLGEQYF	TGCGCCAGCAGCTTGGACCGGCTCGGCGAGCAGTACTTC
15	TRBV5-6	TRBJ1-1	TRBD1	CASSLGGQGYTEAFF	TGTGCCAGCAGCTTGGGAGGACAGGGATACACTGAAGCTTTCTTT
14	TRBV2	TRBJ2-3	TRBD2	CASRVAGVTDTQYF	TGTGCCAGCAGGGTAGCGGGGGTCACAGATACGCAGTATTTT
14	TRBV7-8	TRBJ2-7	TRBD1	CASSEGQVSYEQYF	TGTGCCAGCAGCGAAGGACAGGTCTCCTACGAGCAGTACTTC
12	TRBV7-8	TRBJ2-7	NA	CASSPAGYEQYF	TGTGCCAGCAGCCCCGCCGGCTACGAGCAGTACTTC
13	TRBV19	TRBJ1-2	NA	CASKSVGIYGYTF	TGTGCCAGTAAAAGTGTAGGGATCTATGGCTACACCTTC
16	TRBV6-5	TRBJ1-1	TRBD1	CASSYSMRTGNTEAFF	TGTGCCAGCAGTTACTCGATGCGGACAGGGAACACTGAAGCTTTCTTT
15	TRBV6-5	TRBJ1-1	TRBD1	CASRLGQGVSTEAFF	TGTGCCAGCAGGCTAGGACAGGGTGTGAGCACTGAAGCTTTCTTT
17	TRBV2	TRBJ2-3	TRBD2	CASSEAKIREAGYTQYF	TGTGCCAGCAGTGAAGCCAAGATACGGGAGGCGGGCTATACGCAGTATTTT
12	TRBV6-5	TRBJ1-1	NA	CASREVETEAFF	TGTGCCAGCAGGGAGGTAGAAACTGAAGCTTTCTTT
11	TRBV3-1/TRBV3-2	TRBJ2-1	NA	CASSQRNEQFF	TGTGCCAGCAGCCAACGAAATGAGCAGTTCTTC
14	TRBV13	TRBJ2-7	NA	CASSRIRDSYEQYF	TGTGCCAGCAGTCGAATTAGGGACTCCTACGAGCAGTACTTC
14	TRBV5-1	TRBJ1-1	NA	CASSRGPSNTEAFF	TGCGCCAGCAGCCGGGGACCGTCGAACACTGAAGCTTTCTTT
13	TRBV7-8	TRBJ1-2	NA	CASSFSGTDGYTF	TGTGCCAGCAGCTTCTCAGGGACTGATGGCTACACCTTC
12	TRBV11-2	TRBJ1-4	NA	CASSLVAEKLFF	TGTGCCAGCAGCTTAGTGGCTGAAAAACTGTTTTTT
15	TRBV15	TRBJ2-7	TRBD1	CATSKWDRGTYEQYF	TGTGCCACCAGCAAGTGGGACAGGGGAACCTACGAGCAGTACTTC